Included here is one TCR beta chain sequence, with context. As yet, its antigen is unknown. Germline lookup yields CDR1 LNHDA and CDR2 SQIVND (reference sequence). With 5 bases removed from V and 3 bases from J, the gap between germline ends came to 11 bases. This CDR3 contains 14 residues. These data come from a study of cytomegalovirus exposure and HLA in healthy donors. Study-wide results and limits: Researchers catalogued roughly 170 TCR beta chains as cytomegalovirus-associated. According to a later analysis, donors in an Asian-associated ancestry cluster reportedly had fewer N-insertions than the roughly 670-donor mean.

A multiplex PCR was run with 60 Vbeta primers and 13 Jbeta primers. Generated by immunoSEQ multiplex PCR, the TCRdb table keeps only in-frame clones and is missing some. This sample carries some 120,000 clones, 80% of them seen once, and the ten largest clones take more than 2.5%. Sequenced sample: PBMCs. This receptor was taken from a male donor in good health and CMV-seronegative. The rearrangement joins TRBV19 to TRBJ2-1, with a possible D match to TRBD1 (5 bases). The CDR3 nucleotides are TGTGCCAGTAGTGCAGGGTGGGACTACAATGAGCAGTTCTTC. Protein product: CASSAGWDYNEQFF.